This TCR beta chain came from a study of CD8 T cells in ankylosing spondylitis. General study results and limits: Disease-linked clones reportedly concentrated significantly in matched ankylosing spondylitis synovial fluid. In synovial fluid and blood from reactive arthritis, some motif variants were previously reported.

The V segment lost 0 bases and the J segment 1 base; nucleotides outside the gene matches: 6. Germline CDR1 MGHRA, CDR2 YSYEKL. This CDR3 comprises 17 residues. Remarks on this clonotype: Its target is not known.

Making the TCR beta libraries involved quantitative 5'-RACE with molecular barcodes. TCRdb re-derived calls from the 5' RACE reads in MiXCR, one entry per CDR3 protein. The table includes under 450,000 distinct CDR3 sequences, about 20% detected once. The V and J genes are TRBV4-1 and TRBJ2-5; 9 bases are shared with TRBD2. This receptor was identified in a male donor with ankylosing spondylitis or in good health (not recorded which). The material sequenced was blood, either unsorted or a sorted T cell fraction (not recorded which). This CDR3 reads CASSQDGLAGPQETQYF. The CDR3 DNA is TGCGCCAGCAGCCAAGATGGTCTAGCGGGGCCCCAAGAGACCCAGTACTTC.